This passage covers 27 T cell receptor beta chains from one sample sequenced in a study of cytomegalovirus exposure and HLA in healthy donors. The study ran its PCR with 60 Vbeta and 13 Jbeta primers. Generated by immunoSEQ multiplex PCR, the TCRdb table keeps only in-frame clones and is missing some. The sample shows 140,000 or so clones, over 60% of them seen only once. Sequenced sample: PBMCs. These receptors all stem from a man in his forties or fifties in good health and CMV-seronegative.

V gene TRBV19 combines with J gene TRBJ1-1; TRBD1 matches 8 bases. Germline-derived CDR1 and CDR2 are LNHDA and SQIVND (reference sequence). The CDR3 runs 15 residues. V shed 7 bases, J shed 1 base, and the junction held 8 bases outside the gene matches. The CDR3 DNA sequence: TGTGCCAGTACCAGAAAGGACAGGGCGAACACTGAAGCTTTCTTT. Its translation is CASTRKDRANTEAFF.

As for this clone: This CDR3 is also generated by other DNA sequences in the sample. The rearrangement joins TRBV19 to TRBJ1-5; a possible D gene is TRBD1 (5 bases). The germline V gene encodes CDR1 LNHDA and CDR2 SQIVND (reference sequence). The CDR3 length is 14 residues. Trimming left V 3 bases short and J 2 bases short, with 8 bases between. DNA of the CDR3: TGTGCCAGTAGTATCCAGGGCGGCAATCAGCCCCAGCATTTT. It is translated as CASSIQGGNQPQHF.

CDR3 bases: TGTGCCAGCAGCAGGGGTGGTAGAGAGACCCAGTACTTC. It is translated as CASSRGGRETQYF. The chain is built from TRBV7-6 and TRBJ2-5; possibly TRBD1 for D (5 bases). This CDR3 comprises 13 residues. The V end lost 5 bases, the J end lost 4 bases, and 11 bases lay between the germline ends. From germline, CDR1 is SGHVS and CDR2 FNYEAQ.

The rearrangement links TRBV6-5 to TRBJ2-7; 7 bases align to TRBD2. The CDR3 has 13 amino acids. Germline lookup yields CDR1 MNHEY and CDR2 SVGAGI. V trimming: 5 bases; J trimming: 6 bases; junction bases outside the gene matches: 7. CDR3 loop: CASSQVERGEQYF. The CDR3 DNA is TGTGCCAGCAGTCAGGTTGAGCGGGGCGAGCAGTACTTC.

The chain uses TRBV7-2 and TRBJ2-7; 10 nucleotides agree with TRBD2. The CDR3 runs 16 residues. Unmatched junction bases numbered 10, after V lost 5 bases and J lost 3 bases. Germline CDR1 SGHTA, CDR2 FQGNSA. CDR3 bases: TGTGCCAGCAGCCACACTAGCGGGGAGCTCCGCTACGAGCAGTACTTC. Protein: CASSHTSGELRYEQYF.

About this clone: At the DNA level, this CDR3 is encoded by other sequences in the same sample as well. V is TRBV18 and J is TRBJ2-7; 8 nucleotides align to TRBD1. Trimming cost V 3 bases and J 0 bases; bases outside gene matches: 1. In germline, CDR1 is KGHSH, CDR2 LQKENI. The CDR3 totals 14 residues. The CDR3, as DNA: TGTGCCAGCTCACCGGGGACAGGCTCCTACGAGCAGTACTTC. This sequence encodes CASSPGTGSYEQYF. The entire variable domain, with the rest obtained from reference TRBV18 and TRBJ2-7, is as follows: NAGVMQNPRHLVRRRGQEARLRCSPMKGHSHVYWYRQLPEEGLKFMVYLQKENIIDESGMPKERFSAEFPKEGPSILRIQQVVRGDSAAYFCASSPGTGSYEQYFGPGTRLTVT.

This chain connects TRBV15 to TRBJ2-1; weak D call: TRBD1 (7 bases). CDR1 is LNHNV, CDR2 YYDKDF, per germline (reference sequence). The CDR3 totals 17 residues. The V gene lost 3 bases and the J gene lost 4 bases, with 19 bases spanning the gap. CDR3: CATSRRNRGGNYNEQFF. CDR3 coding DNA: TGTGCCACCAGCAGGCGTAACAGGGGAGGTAATTACAATGAGCAGTTCTTC.

The chain is built from TRBV15 and TRBJ1-1, with 7 bases identical to TRBD1. Germline V gene sequence: CDR1 LNHNV, CDR2 YYDKDF (reference sequence). The CDR3 extends over 14 amino acids. Losses at the gene ends were 3 bases for V and 3 bases for J; bases not matched to a gene: 4. The chain's CDR3 is CATSRGQFDTEAFF. The CDR3 bases are TGTGCCACCAGCAGGGGACAGTTCGACACTGAAGCTTTCTTT. Looking up the rest from reference TRBV15 and TRBJ1-1 gives the full variable domain: DAMVIQNPRYQVTQFGKPVTLSCSQTLNHNVMYWYQQKSSQAPKLLFHYYDKDFNNEADTPDNFQSRRPNTSFCFLDIRSPGLGDTAMYLCATSRGQFDTEAFFGQGTRLTVV.

This rearrangement joins TRBV30 to TRBJ1-3; D unclear. V lost 0 bases and J lost 2, with 8 bases in between. CDR1 and CDR2 (germline): GTSNPN, SVGIG (reference sequence). The length of the CDR3 is 14 residues. CDR3 in amino acids: CAWSVPGPGNTIYF. The CDR3 DNA follows: TGTGCCTGGAGTGTTCCTGGGCCTGGAAACACCATATATTTT.

The chain joins TRBV2 to TRBJ1-1; D may be TRBD1 (6 bases). This CDR3 has 14 residues. Trimming shortened V by 3 bases and J by 2 bases, and 10 bases separated the two germline ends. CDR1 SNHLY and CDR2 FYNNEI come from the germline V gene. CDR3 in DNA: TGTGCCAGCAGTGAGTCGACAGGAAACACTGAAGCTTTCTTT. Translating it yields CASSESTGNTEAFF.

The V and J genes are TRBV7-9 and TRBJ2-1; maybe TRBD2 (5 bases). V was shortened by 2 bases and J by 0 bases, with 11 bases between the two germline ends. The V gene's germline CDR1 is SEHNR and CDR2 FQNEAQ (reference sequence). CDR3 length: 16 residues. CDR3 region: CASSLLAVSSYNEQFF. The CDR3, as DNA: TGTGCCAGCAGCTTACTAGCTGTTAGCTCCTACAATGAGCAGTTCTTC.

V usage is TRBV30 and J usage is TRBJ1-2, with D unclear. The V end was cut by 3 bases, the J end by 6 bases, with 11 bases between. The CDR3 is made up of 12 amino acids. CDR1 is GTSNPN, CDR2 SVGIG, per germline (reference sequence). The CDR3 DNA follows: TGTGCCTGGAGGGGCATTCGACATGGCTACACCTTC. Protein product: CAWRGIRHGYTF.

CDR3 bases: TGCGCCAGCTCTAGCGGGAGGGGAAACGAGCAGTACTTC. Protein: CASSSGRGNEQYF. This chain joins TRBV5-1 and TRBJ2-7; 12 nucleotides align to TRBD2. J gave up 5 bases and V 7 bases, and 4 bases lay outside the gene matches. The CDR3 sequence is 13 residues long. Germline CDR1 SGHRS, CDR2 YFSETQ. Full variable domain (rest looked up from reference TRBV5-1 and TRBJ2-7): KAGVTQTPRYLIKTRGQQVTLSCSPISGHRSVSWYQQTPGQGLQFLFEYFSETQRNKGNFPGRFSGRQFSNSRSEMNVSTLELGDSALYLCASSSGRGNEQYFGPGTRLTVT.

The CDR3 nucleotides read TGCGCCAGCAGTGAGGGGACTAGCGACCAAGAGACCCAGTACTTC. This translates into CASSEGTSDQETQYF. This chain uses TRBV10-1 with TRBJ2-5; the match to TRBD2 covers 10 bases. CDR3 length: 15 amino acids. V was clipped by 2 bases and J by 0 bases; unmatched bases: 0. Germline CDR1 reads WNHNN; CDR2 reads SYGVQD (reference sequence).

This clone has just one count. The J gene is TRBJ2-5, the V gene TRBV7-7, with 9 positions matching TRBD2. Germline loops: CDR1 SSHAT, CDR2 FNYEAQ (reference sequence). The CDR3 sequence is 16 residues long. V gave up 11 bases and J gave up 1 base; unmatched junction bases: 14. The CDR3 nucleotides read TGTGCCTCAGCGCTGGGGCTAGCGGGATTCCAAGAGACCCAGTACTTC. Residues: CASALGLAGFQETQYF.

The CDR3 coding sequence is TGCAGCGCCCGGACTAGCGGGATGTTATATGAGCAGTTCTTC. Protein product: CSARTSGMLYEQFF. The rearrangement uses TRBV29-1 and TRBJ2-1; 12 bases align to TRBD2. CDR1 and CDR2 from the germline V gene are SQVTM and ANQGSEA. The CDR3 spans 14 residues. The V segment lost 7 bases and the J segment 8 bases; nucleotides outside the gene matches: 9.

The chain has TRBV7-8 and TRBJ1-1, with D uncertain. CDR1 and CDR2 (germline): SGHVS, FQNEAQ. The ends were cut back, 0 bases at V and 4 bases at J, with 18 bases in the middle. The CDR3 loop spans 17 amino acids. The CDR3 nucleotides are TGTGCCAGCAGCTTAGCCTTTGGTGGAGCAACGAGCACTGAAGCTTTCTTT. It yields the protein CASSLAFGGATSTEAFF.

This clone appeared a single time. This chain links TRBV4-2 with TRBJ2-7; 10 bases map to TRBD1. Germline CDR1 is LGHNA and CDR2 is YNFKEQ. CDR3 length equals 16 residues. Trimming took 3 bases from V and 7 from J; bases not matched to a gene: 12. CDR3 protein: CASSQGGTGVRGEQYF. In DNA form, the CDR3 reads TGTGCCAGCAGCCAGGGCGGGACAGGGGTCCGGGGGGAGCAGTACTTC.

This clone was found once. The chain recombines TRBV7-9 with TRBJ1-1; TRBD1 agrees at 7 bases. Germline values: CDR1 SEHNR, CDR2 FQNEAQ (reference sequence). This CDR3 is 15 amino acids long. The V gene end was trimmed by 5 bases and the J gene end by 8 bases; junction bases not matched to a gene: 14. CDR3 sequence: CASSIFVDRRQEAFF. The CDR3 DNA is TGTGCCAGCAGCATTTTTGTGGACAGGCGTCAAGAAGCTTTCTTT.

The chain employs TRBV5-1 and TRBJ1-5; 9 nucleotides line up with TRBD1. V gave up 4 bases and J gave up 7 bases; unmatched junction bases: 3. This CDR3 region has 13 residues. CDR1 and CDR2 (germline): SGHRS, YFSETQ. The CDR3 DNA follows: TGCGCCAGCAGCGAGACAGGGGGACAGCCCCAGCATTTT. Amino acid sequence: CASSETGGQPQHF.

The chain carries TRBV7-6 and TRBJ2-3; 8 bases match TRBD1. Looked up from germline, CDR1 is SGHVS and CDR2 is FNYEAQ. There are 16 residues in the CDR3. The J segment lost 5 bases and the V segment lost 1 base, leaving 8 bases of the junction unmatched. This chain's CDR3 is CASSLEPGGAGDTQYF. The CDR3 DNA sequence: TGTGCCAGCAGCTTAGAGCCAGGGGGCGCGGGAGATACGCAGTATTTT.

The chain uses TRBV18 and TRBJ1-1; 11 nucleotides match TRBD1. Germline CDR1 KGHSH, CDR2 LQKENI. The CDR3 contains 14 residues. V gave up 5 bases and J gave up 6 bases; unmatched junction bases: 5. The CDR3 sequence: CASSSGQGAAEAFF. The CDR3 DNA is TGTGCCAGCTCATCCGGACAGGGGGCCGCTGAAGCTTTCTTT.

This chain links TRBV7-2 with TRBJ1-2, with 11 positions matching TRBD1. Germline-derived CDR1 and CDR2 are SGHTA and FQGNSA. The V gene end was trimmed by 3 bases and the J gene end by 2 bases; junction bases not matched to a gene: 2. The CDR3 is 15 residues long. The CDR3 spells CASSLGTGGNYGYTF. Written as DNA, the CDR3 is TGTGCCAGCAGCTTGGGGACAGGGGGGAACTATGGCTACACCTTC. The whole variable domain, remainder taken from reference TRBV7-2 and TRBJ1-2, is GAGVSQSPSNKVTEKGKDVELRCDPISGHTALYWYRQSLGQGLEFLIYFQGNSAPDKSGLPSDRFSAERTGGSVSTLTIQRTQQEDSAVYLCASSLGTGGNYGYTFGSGTRLTVV.

The V gene is TRBV5-1, the J gene TRBJ1-1; D not resolved. CDR1 SGHRS and CDR2 YFSETQ come from the germline V gene. This CDR3 has 15 amino acids. The V gene lost 5 bases and the J gene lost 4 bases, with 18 bases spanning the gap. CDR3 residues: CASRYGMFPITEAFF. The CDR3 nucleotides read TGCGCCAGCAGGTACGGGATGTTTCCTATCACTGAAGCTTTCTTT.

This sequence joins TRBV28 and TRBJ1-5, with 7 bases matching TRBD1. Unmatched junction bases numbered 5, after V lost 6 bases and J lost 0 bases. This CDR3 is built from 15 residues. Germline assignment: CDR1 MDHEN and CDR2 SYDVKM. The CDR3 is CASRRDSCSNQPQHF. For the CDR3, the DNA is TGTGCCAGCAGACGGGACAGCTGTAGCAATCAGCCCCAGCATTTT.

V usage is TRBV5-1 and J usage is TRBJ2-7, with TRBD2 matching 8 bases. The CDR3 runs to 16 residues. The germline V gene has CDR1 SGHRS and CDR2 YFSETQ. V trimming: 1 base; J trimming: 2 bases; junction bases outside the gene matches: 8. The chain's CDR3 is CASSLIAGTRPYEQYF. CDR3 bases: TGCGCCAGCAGCTTGATAGCGGGAACCCGACCCTACGAGCAGTACTTC.

The CDR3 reads CASSLASVLTDTQYF. CDR3 DNA sequence: TGCGCCAGCAGCTTGGCCTCGGTCCTCACAGATACGCAGTATTTT. The chain has TRBV5-1 and TRBJ2-3; D is uncertain. Germline V lookup: CDR1 SGHRS, CDR2 YFSETQ. The CDR3 contains 15 residues. V was cut by 0 bases and J by 2 bases, with 10 bases left in between.